The source of this T cell receptor (beta chain) is a study of shared clonotypes between healthy human individuals (dated by TCRdb to the early 2020s). In terms of the full investigation: The cohort included three men and a couple of women between 18 and 49 years of age. For each donor, CD4 naive and CD4 memory were each given three plates, CD8 naive was given two plates, and CD8 memory was given one plate. The study deeply sequenced blood TCR repertoires of five healthy adults to estimate repertoire size and the extent of clonotype sharing between individuals. To increase sequencing depth and limit assay-specific biases, TCR repertoire library preparation and sequencing were carried out by different laboratories using diverse techniques. Between about 0.94 and 10 billion PBMCs per donor were obtained by leukapheresis.

This clone has just one count. The antigen it binds to is not known. Base-call qualities are not available, and no considerably larger clone is one nucleotide away. Here is what the overall study found, with its caveats: Across a handful of donors, approximately 4.9% of naive CD4, roughly 3.3% of naive CD8, roughly 2.3% of memory CD4, and about 0.4% of memory CD8 clonotypes were shared. Naive subsets generally had larger estimated clonotype richness than memory subsets did. Pairwise subsampling indicated that sequencing depth was expected to affect the degree of clonotype sharing among donors. The small number of donors limited the genetic and exposure-history diversity represented. Only blood was sampled, and tissue TCR repertoires likely differ from those in blood. Compared with non-shared clonotypes, the clonotypes found in all four sorted-subset donors had higher generation probabilities. Incomplete sequencing was indicated by rarefaction of sorted-subset datasets, despite the large sequencing depth.

The CDR1 and CDR2 encoded by the germline V gene are SNHLY and FYNNEI. V is clipped by 7 bases and J by 3 bases, and the sequence between their germline boundaries is 9 bases long. The CDR3 measures 12 amino acids from cysteine to phenylalanine. The sequence is cut down to CDR3 DNA, 36 bases in frame from base 1. Using the deep immunoSEQ assay, TCR CDR3 regions were amplified from genomic DNA by multiplex PCR. For each cell subset, the extracted genomic DNA was distributed evenly across all wells of several immunoSEQ 96-well plates, and each plate served as one replicate. Each replicate PCR for sorted subsets received roughly 200 ng genomic DNA, equal to tens of thousands of T cell genomes. The purified libraries were quantified using a Qubit 3.0 fluorometer, sized with a Bioanalyzer 2100, and then quantified again using the KAPA Library Quantification kit. A separate single-read 150-cycle Illumina NextSeq 550 flow cell was used to sequence each immunoSEQ 96-well plate. The original methods were these. Because the immunoSEQ output held only junctional sequences and lacked quality scores, the filtering could not match the filtering applied to full-length reads. To assign V/J genes and CDR3, sequences were annotated using PyIR, a Python wrapper for IgBLAST v1.9, with IMGT germline references. Reads were filtered out if the reads had weak V/J assignments (E-value above 1e-6), no CDR3, stop codons, out-of-frame junctions, or ambiguous translated residues. V3J clonotypes were defined as sequences sharing an identical inferred V gene, J gene, and CDR3 amino acid sequence. The percentage overlap between two repertoires was calculated by dividing the number of shared unique clonotypes by the size of the smaller repertoire. RTK rarefaction, the Chao1 estimator, and Recon v2.1 estimates of unobserved clonotypes were used to assess repertoire richness. Generation probabilities were computed with OLGA for all TCRbeta clonotypes obtained by the gDNA method from a few donors. TCRdb carries this immuneACCESS record with in-frame sequences only. Its versions omit some clonotypes, under half of them owing to an unresolved V gene in the studies checked, with the rest unexplained. The V and J calls and clone size come from that table; D and trimming were worked out from the DNA. This sample is represented by about 1 million clones; around four fifths of them were singletons. Of the sample, approximately 1.3% is held by the ten largest clones.

The donors were healthy, HIV-negative adults who had no recently reported acute infections or vaccinations. All donors were Caucasian adults living in Nashville, Tennessee, USA. CD4+ T cells were enriched by magnetic negative selection; naive cells were then positively selected on CD45RA, and the negative fraction formed the memory subset. Blood was collected by leukapheresis, and PBMCs were isolated by Ficoll-Histopaque density gradient centrifugation and then cryopreserved in liquid nitrogen vapor phase. Purity and quantity of every magnetically sorted T cell population were checked by analytical flow cytometry. Each sorted fraction had its genomic DNA isolated and then quantified by UV absorbance on a Nanodrop 2000c.

The source material was memory CD4+ T cells sorted from blood. Interpreted using the paper, the cell subset or site label stands for: CD45RA-negative fraction. This sequence originates from a young man in good health. The rearranged chain carries TRBV2 and TRBJ1-1; the D gene assignment is ambiguous. Read as DNA, the sequence is TGTGCCAGCAAATCCCGGGACACTGAAGCTTTCTTT. Translated, this is CASKSRDTEAFF.